These T cell receptor beta chains were read from a single sample in a study of cytomegalovirus exposure and HLA in healthy donors. Some clones are missing from TCRdb's copy, which holds only in-frame ones; the method was immunoSEQ multiplex PCR. The repertoire holds fewer than 250,000 clones, over 65% seen once, with 0.63% in the top ten. Specimen: PBMCs. These receptors were taken from a young man in good health and CMV-seronegative. Both conserved end residues are part of each CDR3. Fields, in order: V gene, J gene, CDR3 protein.

v_gene: TRBV5-1; j_gene: TRBJ2-3; CDR3aa: CASSKWGEGPTDTQYF
v_gene: TRBV5-4; j_gene: TRBJ2-5; CDR3aa: CASSPGTSRETQYF
v_gene: TRBV5-1; j_gene: TRBJ1-2; CDR3aa: CASSGTAANYGYTF
v_gene: TRBV27; j_gene: TRBJ2-7; CDR3aa: CASGTGGGEQYF
v_gene: TRBV7-6; j_gene: TRBJ2-3; CDR3aa: CASSPAGAADTQYF
v_gene: TRBV4-2; j_gene: TRBJ2-7; CDR3aa: CASATSRTGASYEQYF
v_gene: TRBV19; j_gene: TRBJ1-2; CDR3aa: CASSRGQGTSNYGYTF
v_gene: TRBV2; j_gene: TRBJ1-1; CDR3aa: CASSPRVRGAFF
v_gene: TRBV4-1; j_gene: TRBJ2-7; CDR3aa: CASSRLAEGGYEQYF
v_gene: TRBV6-6; j_gene: TRBJ2-3; CDR3aa: CASSSWDRASTDTQYF
v_gene: TRBV9; j_gene: TRBJ1-5; CDR3aa: CASSAPLTVNQPQHF
v_gene: TRBV14; j_gene: TRBJ2-7; CDR3aa: CASSQYYEQYF
v_gene: TRBV5-1; j_gene: TRBJ2-5; CDR3aa: CASSPKTVTETQYF
v_gene: TRBV7-2; j_gene: TRBJ2-4; CDR3aa: CASSLAEAGGDIQYF
v_gene: TRBV9; j_gene: TRBJ2-1; CDR3aa: CASSVVGSSYNEQFF
v_gene: TRBV7-9; j_gene: TRBJ2-1; CDR3aa: CASSLRSDRGDNEQFF
v_gene: TRBV2; j_gene: TRBJ1-5; CDR3aa: CASNSIDSNQPQHF
v_gene: TRBV7-9; j_gene: TRBJ1-2; CDR3aa: CASSRGVGGYTF
v_gene: TRBV28; j_gene: TRBJ1-2; CDR3aa: CASTGTQRYGYTF
v_gene: TRBV10-3; j_gene: TRBJ1-1; CDR3aa: CAISPRGSPEAFF
v_gene: TRBV4-1; j_gene: TRBJ2-7; CDR3aa: CASSPLVESLYEQYF
v_gene: TRBV9; j_gene: TRBJ2-3; CDR3aa: CASSAGLSTITDTQYF
v_gene: TRBV10-3; j_gene: TRBJ2-1; CDR3aa: CAISESGGDRSEQFF
v_gene: TRBV15; j_gene: TRBJ2-7; CDR3aa: CATSRDRGYEQYF
v_gene: TRBV10-3; j_gene: TRBJ2-1; CDR3aa: CAISESVLANEQFF